A single sample gave rise to the 2 T cell receptor beta chains below, sequenced in a study of OX40 agonist ivuxolimab in advanced cancers. TCRdb keeps only in-frame clones here, not all; method: immunoSEQ multiplex PCR. The sample carries about 35,000 clones, about 74% recorded once. The sample was CD4+ or CD8+ T cells sorted from blood, taken in a trial of the OX40 agonist ivuxolimab. The source is an adult with an advanced solid tumor such as melanoma, head and neck, liver or kidney cancer.

This chain joins TRBV9 and TRBJ1-2; 7 bases agree with TRBD1. V shed 4 bases and J 5 bases; nucleotides not matched to a gene: 14. Germline V gives CDR1 SGDLS, CDR2 YYNGEE. There are 16 residues in the CDR3. In DNA form, the CDR3 reads TGTGCCAGCAGCCTGCAGGGAGGGGGCTCCATTTATGGCTACACCTTC. Translating it yields CASSLQGGGSIYGYTF.

The chain is built from TRBV29-1 and TRBJ1-2, with D perhaps matching TRBD1 (6 bases). V gave up 7 bases and J gave up 2 bases, with 26 bases separating them. The V gene's germline CDR1 is SQVTM and CDR2 ANQGSEA. The CDR3 spans 17 residues. CDR3 nucleotides: TGCAGCGCCCGGGCGGCGGCAGGGGCGCAGGAAAACTATGGCTACACCTTC. This gives the protein CSARAAAGAQENYGYTF.